These 17 T cell receptor beta chains share one sample of origin, sequenced in a study of blood T cell repertoires in COVID-19. Method: immunoSEQ multiplex PCR; TCRdb's copy keeps in-frame clones and lacks some. The sample holds about 400,000 clones, approximately 86% seen once. What was sequenced was PBMCs or T cells enriched from blood (not recorded which). Every receptor here comes from a woman in her 40s with acute COVID-19.

The chain joins TRBV7-9 to TRBJ2-2; D perhaps matches TRBD2 (5 bases). There are 14 residues in the CDR3. Germline-derived CDR1 and CDR2 are SEHNR and FQNEAQ (reference sequence). Trimming removed 5 bases from V and 1 base from J, with 8 bases in between. The CDR3 spells CASSPRGNTGELFF. CDR3 DNA: TGTGCCAGCAGCCCCCGGGGGAACACCGGGGAGCTGTTTTTT. The full variable domain, its missing parts supplied by reference TRBV7-9 and TRBJ2-2, is DTGVSQNPRHKITKRGQNVTFRCDPISEHNRLYWYRQTLGQGPEFLTYFQNEAQLEKSRLLSDRFSAERPKGSFSTLEIQRTEQGDSAMYLCASSPRGNTGELFFGEGSRLTVL.

The chain couples TRBV12-3 or TRBV12-4 to TRBJ1-1, with D uncertain. The CDR3 spans 13 residues. The V end lost 3 bases, the J end lost 0 bases, and 5 bases lay between the germline ends. The DNA for the CDR3 is TGTGCCAGCAGTTTTCCGGTGAACACTGAAGCTTTCTTT. Amino acids: CASSFPVNTEAFF.

The chain combines TRBV7-9 with TRBJ2-7; 12 bases match TRBD1. The germline gives CDR1 SEHNR, CDR2 FQNEAQ (reference sequence). This CDR3 has 15 amino acids. After removal of 3 bases from V and 4 bases from J, the junction contained 4 bases not matched to a gene. CDR3 protein: CASSLGQGAKYEQYF. CDR3 sequence (DNA): TGTGCCAGCAGCTTGGGACAGGGGGCGAAGTACGAGCAGTACTTC. The full variable domain, in which reference TRBV7-9 and TRBJ2-7 provide the parts outside the CDR3, is DTGVSQNPRHKITKRGQNVTFRCDPISEHNRLYWYRQTLGQGPEFLTYFQNEAQLEKSRLLSDRFSAERPKGSFSTLEIQRTEQGDSAMYLCASSLGQGAKYEQYFGPGTRLTVT.

This clone has just a few counts. This rearrangement joins TRBV2 to TRBJ1-5; possible D gene TRBD1, 6 bases. The CDR3 contains 17 residues. Trimming took 6 bases from V and 2 from J, leaving 20 bases between them. Germline V gene lookup returns CDR1 SNHLY and CDR2 FYNNEI. The CDR3 nucleotides read TGTGCCAGCAGGATGAGGACAGACCGGGCGGGCAATCAGCCCCAGCATTTT. It codes for CASRMRTDRAGNQPQHF.

The chain employs TRBV4-1 and TRBJ2-7; D may be TRBD2 (6 bases). V lost 5 bases, J lost 0 bases, and 11 bases lay in between. This CDR3 has 14 amino acids. Germline V gene data show CDR1 as MGHRA and CDR2 as YSYEKL. The CDR3 region has the DNA TGCGCCAGCAGCTTTAGCGGAAGCTCCTACGAGCAGTACTTC. Protein sequence: CASSFSGSSYEQYF.

This clone has only one observation. The chain recombines TRBV27 with TRBJ1-5, with a weak D call TRBD1 (6 bases). The V and J ends lost 2 bases and 7 bases respectively, with 12 bases between them. Germline CDR1 MNHEY, CDR2 SMNVEV (reference sequence). CDR3 length: 14 residues. For the CDR3, the DNA is TGTGCCAGCAGTTTAACAGGGATAGGACAGCCCCAGCATTTT. Amino acids: CASSLTGIGQPQHF.

J is TRBJ2-5 and V is TRBV2; 11 nucleotides match TRBD1. Germline CDR1 is SNHLY and CDR2 is FYNNEI. The J segment lost 7 bases and the V segment lost 4 bases, leaving 5 bases of the junction unmatched. CDR3 size: 14 residues. CDR3 nucleotide sequence: TGTGCCAGCAGTGCGGGGACAGGGGGGGGGACCCAGTACTTC. As protein: CASSAGTGGGTQYF.

This clone appeared once. The V gene is TRBV7-6, the J gene TRBJ2-3; 10 bases align to TRBD2. With 2 bases clipped from V and 2 bases from J, the junction kept 7 bases outside the gene matches. The CDR3 consists of 17 residues. From germline, CDR1 is SGHVS and CDR2 FNYEAQ. In nucleotides, the CDR3 is TGTGCCAGCAGCTTATTTAGCGGGGGGCTGGTCACAGATACGCAGTATTTT. Protein: CASSLFSGGLVTDTQYF.

V usage is TRBV30 and J usage is TRBJ1-2, with D perhaps TRBD1 (5 bases). Germline V gene data show CDR1 as GTSNPN and CDR2 as SVGIG (reference sequence). The V gene lost 0 bases and the J gene lost 4 bases, with 12 bases spanning the gap. The CDR3 has 14 amino acids. The CDR3 bases are TGTGCCTGGAGTGTGATGGGGCAGGGCTATGGCTACACCTTC. Its protein product is CAWSVMGQGYGYTF. Variable domain in full (rest from reference TRBV30 and TRBJ1-2): SQTIHQWPATLVQPVGSPLSLECTVEGTSNPNLYWYRQAAGRGLQLLFYSVGIGQISSEVPQNLSASRPQDRQFILSSKKLLLSDSGFYLCAWSVMGQGYGYTFGSGTRLTVV.

This sequence joins TRBV29-1 and TRBJ2-5; D ambiguous. Deletions cut 6 bases from V and 5 bases from J, with 7 bases between. Germline V gives CDR1 SQVTM, CDR2 ANQGSEA. CDR3 size: 10 residues. This CDR3 is CSVAAETQYF. In nucleotides, the CDR3 is TGCAGCGTGGCGGCCGAGACCCAGTACTTC.

This chain connects TRBV28 to TRBJ2-3, with 7 bases aligning to TRBD2. Germline CDR1 MDHEN, CDR2 SYDVKM. The CDR3 is made up of 18 amino acids. Trimming removed 7 bases from V and 1 base from J; junction bases left unmatched: 17. In DNA, the CDR3 is TGTGCCAGCATGGATGGGGCCATAGGCGGGGGAGGCACAGATACGCAGTATTTT. The encoded protein is CASMDGAIGGGGTDTQYF.

The chain combines TRBV10-2 with TRBJ2-7, with 7 bases lining up with TRBD2. Trimming took 4 bases from V and 4 from J; bases not matched to a gene: 4. Germline assignment: CDR1 WSHSY and CDR2 SAAADI. CDR3 length: 13 residues. For the CDR3, the DNA is TGCGCCAGCAGTGCCGGGAGGATATACGAGCAGTACTTC. Encoded protein: CASSAGRIYEQYF.

This clone was found once. The V gene is TRBV24-1, the J gene TRBJ1-2; no clear D gene. V shed 3 bases and J shed 7 bases, with 8 bases lying between them. Per the germline V gene, CDR1 is KGHDR and CDR2 is SFDVKD. CDR3 size: 12 residues. The chain's CDR3 is CATSDPYFGYTF. DNA for the CDR3: TGTGCCACCAGTGATCCCTACTTTGGCTACACCTTC.

CDR3 protein: CASSYQGADGYTF. The CDR3 DNA follows: TGTGCCAGCAGTTACCAGGGGGCGGATGGCTACACCTTC. J is TRBJ1-2 and V is TRBV28; 8 bases are shared with TRBD1. CDR3 size: 13 residues. After removal of 4 bases from V and 6 bases from J, the junction contained 4 bases not matched to a gene. Germline-derived CDR1 and CDR2 are MDHEN and SYDVKM.

The rearrangement joins TRBV6-6 to TRBJ2-5; tentatively, D is TRBD2 (6 bases). With 5 bases removed from V and 1 base from J, the gap between germline ends came to 14 bases. The CDR3 is 15 residues long. Germline V gene sequence: CDR1 MNHNY, CDR2 SVGAGI (reference sequence). The DNA for the CDR3 is TGTGCCAGCAGTCGAGTAGCGGCAAGCCAAGAGACCCAGTACTTC. Translation: CASSRVAASQETQYF.

This chain connects TRBV2 to TRBJ1-2; tentatively, D is TRBD1 (6 bases). V lost 4 bases and J 0 bases, leaving 12 bases between the germline ends. The CDR3 has 15 residues. Germline V gene sequence: CDR1 SNHLY, CDR2 FYNNEI. This chain's CDR3 is CASSAQGHSNYGYTF. DNA of the CDR3: TGTGCCAGCAGTGCGCAGGGGCACTCTAACTATGGCTACACCTTC. The full variable domain, its missing parts supplied by reference TRBV2 and TRBJ1-2, is EPEVTQTPSHQVTQMGQEVILRCVPISNHLYFYWYRQILGQKVEFLVSFYNNEISEKSEIFDDQFSVERPDGSNFTLKIRSTKLEDSAMYFCASSAQGHSNYGYTFGSGTRLTVV.

The V gene is TRBV12-3 or TRBV12-4, the J gene TRBJ2-5; D is unresolved. Trimming pared 3 bases from V and 2 bases from J, leaving 7 bases between. CDR3 size: 13 residues. The CDR3 spells CASSFYWQETQYF. CDR3 nucleotides: TGTGCCAGCAGTTTCTATTGGCAAGAGACCCAGTACTTC.